This T cell receptor beta chain was profiled in a study of control samples from healthy donors and cancer patients. Measured with immunoSEQ multiplex PCR; TCRdb has only the in-frame clones, and not every one. This table holds some 160,000 clones, 92% found once. The sequence was collected from a woman between 25 and 40 years old in good health. Sample: blood.

CDR3 DNA sequence: TGTGCCAGTACCCCTGGGAAGGCGCCGAACACCGGGGAGCTGTTTTTT. Amino acids: CASTPGKAPNTGELFF. The chain recombines TRBV19 with TRBJ2-2; no firm D call. The CDR3 consists of 16 residues. V lost 7 bases and J lost 0, with 15 bases in between. CDR1 and CDR2 from the germline V gene are LNHDA and SQIVND (reference sequence).